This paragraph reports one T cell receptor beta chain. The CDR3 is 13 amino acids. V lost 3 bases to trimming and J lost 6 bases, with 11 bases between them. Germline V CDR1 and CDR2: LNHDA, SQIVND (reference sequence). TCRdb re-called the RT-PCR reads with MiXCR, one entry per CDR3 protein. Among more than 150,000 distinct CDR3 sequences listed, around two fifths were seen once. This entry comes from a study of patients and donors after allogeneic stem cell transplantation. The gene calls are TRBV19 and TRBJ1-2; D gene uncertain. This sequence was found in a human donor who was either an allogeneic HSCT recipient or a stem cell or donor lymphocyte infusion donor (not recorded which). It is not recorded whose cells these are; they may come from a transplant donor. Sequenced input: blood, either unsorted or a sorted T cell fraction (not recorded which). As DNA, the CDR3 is TGTGCCAGTAGTATGGTTCTTCTGCATGGCTACACCTTC. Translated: CASSMVLLHGYTF.